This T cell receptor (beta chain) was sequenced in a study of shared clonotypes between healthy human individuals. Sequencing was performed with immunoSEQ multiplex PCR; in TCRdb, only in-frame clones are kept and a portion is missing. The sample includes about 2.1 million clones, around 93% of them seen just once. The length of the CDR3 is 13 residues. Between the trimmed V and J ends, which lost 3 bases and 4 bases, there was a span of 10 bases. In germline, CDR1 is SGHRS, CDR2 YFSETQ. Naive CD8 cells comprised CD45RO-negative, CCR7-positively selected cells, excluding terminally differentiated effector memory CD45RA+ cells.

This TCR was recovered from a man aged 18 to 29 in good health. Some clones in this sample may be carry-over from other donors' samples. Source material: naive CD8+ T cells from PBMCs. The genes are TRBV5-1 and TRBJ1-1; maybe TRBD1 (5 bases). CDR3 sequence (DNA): TGCGCCAGCAGCTCTCGGGGCGGCACTGAAGCTTTCTTT. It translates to CASSSRGGTEAFF.